A single sample is the source of the 22 T cell receptor beta chains below, sequenced in a study of cytomegalovirus exposure and HLA in healthy donors. This PCR relied on a set of 60 Vbeta primers and 13 Jbeta primers. Profiled with immunoSEQ multiplex PCR; TCRdb holds only in-frame clones, not every one. The data show some 140,000 clones, with roughly 80% seen just once and 7.7% held by the top ten. The material sequenced was PBMCs. These receptors were obtained from a man aged 25-45 years in good health and CMV-seropositive.

This clone showed up just once. The chain recombines TRBV2 with TRBJ2-5; 16 bases map to TRBD2. Germline trimming cut 4 bases from V and 5 bases from J; bases unmatched to any gene: 7. This CDR3 spans 17 amino acids. CDR1 SNHLY and CDR2 FYNNEI come from the germline V gene. The CDR3 here is CASSAGLAGGPGETQYF. The CDR3 DNA sequence: TGTGCCAGCAGTGCGGGACTAGCGGGAGGGCCGGGGGAGACCCAGTACTTC.

The chain joins TRBV9 to TRBJ1-4; D remains unclear. The CDR3 runs 15 residues. Germline V gene data show CDR1 as SGDLS and CDR2 as YYNGEE. Trimming stripped 4 bases from V and 5 bases from J, with 15 bases between. The CDR3 DNA is TGTGCCAGCAGCCCGGTCGGCAGGAAGAATGAAAAACTGTTTTTT. Translating it yields CASSPVGRKNEKLFF.

This sequence joins TRBV7-3 and TRBJ2-1; TRBD2 aligns across 9 bases. Germline CDR1 SGHTA, CDR2 FQGTGA. The V gene end was trimmed by 2 bases and the J gene end by 9 bases; junction bases not matched to a gene: 5. The CDR3 runs 14 residues. The CDR3 DNA follows: TGTGCCAGCAGCTTAGGGCGGGGGGGCTTTGAGCAGTTCTTC. As protein: CASSLGRGGFEQFF.

This chain links TRBV7-9 with TRBJ2-7; 9 nucleotides match TRBD2. The CDR3 has 16 residues. Germline V gives CDR1 SEHNR, CDR2 FQNEAQ (reference sequence). Trimming at V came to 4 bases and at J to 5 bases, leaving 12 bases not matched to a gene. CDR3 nucleotide sequence: TGTGCCAGCAGCTCCACCGCGGGGGGGGGAGGCGACGAGCAGTACTTC. It translates to CASSSTAGGGGDEQYF. The full variable domain, rest sourced from reference TRBV7-9 and TRBJ2-7, is DTGVSQNPRHKITKRGQNVTFRCDPISEHNRLYWYRQTLGQGPEFLTYFQNEAQLEKSRLLSDRFSAERPKGSFSTLEIQRTEQGDSAMYLCASSSTAGGGGDEQYFGPGTRLTVT.

V gene TRBV27 combines with J gene TRBJ2-2; 7 nucleotides align to TRBD2. The CDR3 extends over 15 amino acids. Germline-derived CDR1 and CDR2 are MNHEY and SMNVEV (reference sequence). Unmatched junction bases numbered 9, after V lost 7 bases and J lost 4 bases. The CDR3 nucleotides read TGTGCCAGCACCCCCTCGTCGGGGGGCACCGGGGAGCTGTTTTTT. Translation: CASTPSSGGTGELFF.

This clone is a singleton in its sample. The chain uses TRBV28 and TRBJ1-2; 9 bases fit TRBD1. The CDR3 is 14 amino acids. CDR1 MDHEN and CDR2 SYDVKM come from the germline V gene. The V segment lost 6 bases and the J segment 8 bases; nucleotides outside the gene matches: 10. The CDR3 reads CASRTSSGTGGYTF. The CDR3 coding sequence is TGTGCCAGCAGAACTTCGTCCGGGACAGGGGGCTACACCTTC.

This chain uses TRBV7-9 with TRBJ2-2; D remains unclear. CDR1 and CDR2 (germline): SEHNR, FQNEAQ (reference sequence). This CDR3 comprises 14 residues. The V gene lost 1 base and the J gene lost 0 bases, with 3 bases spanning the gap. Written as DNA, the CDR3 is TGTGCCAGCAGCTTAGTCACGAACACCGGGGAGCTGTTTTTT. This encodes CASSLVTNTGELFF.

This chain connects TRBV5-1 to TRBJ1-1; D unclear. The CDR3 has 11 residues. The germline V gene has CDR1 SGHRS and CDR2 YFSETQ. V was pared by 7 bases and J by 1 base, with 5 bases between. The CDR3 DNA sequence: TGCGCCAGCTCGGGGAACACTGAAGCTTTCTTT. Its protein is CASSGNTEAFF. Full variable domain (rest looked up from reference TRBV5-1 and TRBJ1-1): KAGVTQTPRYLIKTRGQQVTLSCSPISGHRSVSWYQQTPGQGLQFLFEYFSETQRNKGNFPGRFSGRQFSNSRSEMNVSTLELGDSALYLCASSGNTEAFFGQGTRLTVV.

V usage is TRBV2 and J usage is TRBJ2-2, with TRBD1 matching 8 bases. The germline V gene has CDR1 SNHLY and CDR2 FYNNEI. This CDR3 spans 14 amino acids. The V segment lost 5 bases and the J segment 7 bases; nucleotides outside the gene matches: 6. This CDR3 is CASSPDRGDGELFF. The DNA of the CDR3 is TGTGCCAGCAGTCCCGACAGGGGCGACGGGGAGCTGTTTTTT.

The chain carries TRBV20-1 and TRBJ1-1; D perhaps matches TRBD1 (5 bases). Germline CDR1 reads DFQATT; CDR2 reads SNEGSKA (reference sequence). This CDR3 comprises 11 residues. Trimming left V 5 bases short and J 7 bases short, with 11 bases between. In DNA form, the CDR3 reads TGCAGTGCTCCAGATCAGGGTGAAGCTTTCTTT. Protein sequence: CSAPDQGEAFF.

The DNA for the CDR3 is TGTGCCAGTAGTATAGGCCCGACAGGGGGAGGCAATCAGCCCCAGCATTTT. Translation: CASSIGPTGGGNQPQHF. V usage is TRBV19 and J usage is TRBJ1-5; 9 bases line up with TRBD1. Germline trimming cut 1 base from V and 2 bases from J; bases unmatched to any gene: 6. CDR1 is LNHDA, CDR2 SQIVND, per germline (reference sequence). The CDR3 consists of 17 residues.

This clone has only one observation. J is TRBJ1-5 and V is TRBV4-1; TRBD1 might be the D (5 bases). The CDR3 has 17 amino acids. The V gene's germline CDR1 is MGHRA and CDR2 YSYEKL. The V end was cut by 1 base, the J end by 6 bases, with 19 bases between. The CDR3 DNA reads as TGCGCCAGCAGCCAAGTTTCGAGGGCGGGGGAGGGTCAGCCCCAGCATTTT. This encodes CASSQVSRAGEGQPQHF.

The chain links TRBV5-1 to TRBJ2-1, with a weak D call TRBD1 (5 bases). There are 16 residues in the CDR3. Germline CDR1 and CDR2: SGHRS and YFSETQ. The V end lost 0 bases, the J end lost 6 bases, and 16 bases lay between the germline ends. The CDR3 DNA follows: TGCGCCAGCAGCTTGGCCTCAGGGAACCCTATCAATGAGCAGTTCTTC. This codes for CASSLASGNPINEQFF.

The chain couples TRBV9 to TRBJ2-5; the D is unclear. This CDR3 contains 13 residues. Trimming pared 6 bases from V and 3 bases from J, leaving 12 bases between. Germline CDR1 is SGDLS and CDR2 is YYNGEE. The CDR3 sequence is CASTSGREETQYF. For the CDR3, the DNA is TGTGCCAGCACCTCTGGCCGTGAAGAGACCCAGTACTTC.

The rearrangement joins TRBV11-1 to TRBJ2-7, with 10 bases aligning to TRBD1. The CDR3 consists of 15 residues. J lost 3 bases, V lost 2 bases, and 4 bases had no gene match. Germline V gene lookup returns CDR1 SGHAT and CDR2 FQDESV (reference sequence). CDR3 sequence: CASSLRDRGFYEQYF. CDR3 bases: TGTGCCAGCAGCTTAAGGGACAGGGGATTCTACGAGCAGTACTTC.

The V and J genes are TRBV6-4 and TRBJ2-5; D ambiguous. Trimming removed 9 bases from V and 1 base from J, with 12 bases in between. The V gene's germline CDR1 is MRHNA and CDR2 SNTAGT. The CDR3 loop spans 13 amino acids. The CDR3 is CASAPGSQETQYF. The CDR3 nucleotides read TGTGCCAGTGCCCCAGGCAGCCAAGAGACCCAGTACTTC.

This sequence joins TRBV2 and TRBJ1-2; D remains unclear. From germline, CDR1 is SNHLY and CDR2 FYNNEI. V gave up 4 bases and J gave up 5 bases, with 14 bases separating them. This CDR3 contains 14 residues. The CDR3 DNA is TGTGCCAGCAGTGGTGGACCTCGAGGGTATGGCTACACCTTC. This translates into CASSGGPRGYGYTF.

This clone was seen more than once but under ten times. The gene calls are TRBV5-1 and TRBJ2-1; 10 bases agree with TRBD2. Germline V lookup: CDR1 SGHRS, CDR2 YFSETQ. The CDR3 has 15 residues. The V segment lost 2 bases and the J segment 7 bases; nucleotides outside the gene matches: 6. CDR3 nucleotides: TGCGCCAGCAGCTTCACTCTAGCGGGAGAAAATGAGCAGTTCTTC. It specifies CASSFTLAGENEQFF.

The chain links TRBV30 to TRBJ1-6; 7 bases are a match to TRBD1. Germline V gene data show CDR1 as GTSNPN and CDR2 as SVGIG (reference sequence). The CDR3 totals 17 residues. The V and J ends lost 4 bases and 9 bases, in that order; junction bases with no gene match: 18. The CDR3, as DNA: TGTGCCTGGAAGGGGATCCCGGGACAGTCCTTTGGTTCACCCCTCCACTTT. Amino acids: CAWKGIPGQSFGSPLHF. Drawing the rest from reference TRBV30 and TRBJ1-6, the complete variable domain is SQTIHQWPATLVQPVGSPLSLECTVEGTSNPNLYWYRQAAGRGLQLLFYSVGIGQISSEVPQNLSASRPQDRQFILSSKKLLLSDSGFYLCAWKGIPGQSFGSPLHFGNGTRLTVT.

V is TRBV4-1 and J is TRBJ1-2; 9 nucleotides match TRBD1. The CDR3 is 16 amino acids. V was pared by 1 base and J by 4 bases, with 7 bases of the junction left unmatched. Looked up from germline, CDR1 is MGHRA and CDR2 is YSYEKL. The DNA of the CDR3 is TGCGCCAGCAGCCAAGGCCCCGGGACAGGGCTCTATGGCTACACCTTC. As protein: CASSQGPGTGLYGYTF.

V is TRBV28 and J is TRBJ1-1, with 7 nucleotides matching TRBD1. Germline loops: CDR1 MDHEN, CDR2 SYDVKM. The CDR3 loop spans 13 amino acids. The J segment lost 4 bases and the V segment lost 5 bases, leaving 4 bases of the junction unmatched. Here the CDR3 reads CASSEAGGTEAFF. CDR3 DNA: TGTGCCAGCAGTGAAGCAGGGGGCACTGAAGCTTTCTTT.

This chain links TRBV5-1 with TRBJ2-5; 9 positions match TRBD2. CDR1 SGHRS and CDR2 YFSETQ come from the germline V gene. V shed 7 bases, J shed 2 bases, and the junction held 6 bases outside the gene matches. The CDR3 is 14 amino acids. The CDR3 DNA is TGCGCCAGCGCAAGCGGGGGGATACAAGAGACCCAGTACTTC. Encoded protein: CASASGGIQETQYF.